Reported below is one T cell receptor (beta chain). Antigen unknown. The assay was immunoSEQ multiplex PCR, and TCRdb's table has in-frame clones only and misses some. The sample holds 90,000 to 120,000 clones, 70% to 85% seen once. This specimen belongs to a study of cytomegalovirus exposure and HLA in healthy donors. Study observations and caveats: A few chains tied to CMV proved CMV antigen-specific in vitro. The classifier reportedly diagnosed cytomegalovirus status with high specificity and sensitivity.

The study drew the donors from its approximately 110-subject validation cohort, separate from the 666-subject first cohort. The CDR3 totals 13 residues. The germline V gene has CDR1 GTSNPN and CDR2 SVGIG (reference sequence). The germline V and J ends were trimmed by 3 bases and 6 bases, with 12 bases remaining between them. The sequence was obtained from a woman between 18 and 29 years old in good health and CMV-seronegative. Input material: PBMCs. The genes are TRBV30 and TRBJ1-5; D might be TRBD1 (6 bases). This chain's CDR3 is CAWRGGAGQPQHF. CDR3 DNA: TGTGCCTGGAGAGGGGGGGCAGGTCAGCCCCAGCATTTT. The entire variable domain, with the rest obtained from reference TRBV30 and TRBJ1-5, is as follows: SQTIHQWPATLVQPVGSPLSLECTVEGTSNPNLYWYRQAAGRGLQLLFYSVGIGQISSEVPQNLSASRPQDRQFILSSKKLLLSDSGFYLCAWRGGAGQPQHFGDGTRLSIL.